Following are 12 T cell receptor beta chains from one sample sequenced in a study of blood T cell repertoires in COVID-19. Only in-frame clones appear in the TCRdb table, and some are missing; sequencing was by immunoSEQ multiplex PCR. The sample has approximately 150,000 clones, more than 75% seen once. Sequencing input: peripheral blood. The receptors derive from a woman between 45 and 60 years old with acute or convalescent COVID-19.

This sequence joins TRBV5-6 and TRBJ2-3; D is ambiguous. Per germline, CDR1 SGHDT and CDR2 YYEEEE. V was clipped by 4 bases and J by 1 base, with 13 bases between them. The CDR3 is 15 residues long. CDR3 protein: CASSATASRTDTQYF. The CDR3 region has the DNA TGTGCCAGCAGCGCAACAGCTTCCCGCACAGATACGCAGTATTTT.

This chain connects TRBV19 to TRBJ2-5; 9 positions agree with TRBD1. In germline, CDR1 is LNHDA, CDR2 SQIVND (reference sequence). CDR3 size: 16 residues. J was trimmed by 5 bases and V by 1 base; bases with no gene match: 8. In DNA, the CDR3 is TGTGCCAGTAGTATAGGTACAGGGGGCTACGGGGAGACCCAGTACTTC. Translated: CASSIGTGGYGETQYF.

This chain links TRBV3-1 (or the pseudogene TRBV3-2) with TRBJ1-6, with D possibly TRBD1 on 5 matching bases. The CDR3 totals 15 residues. V shed 2 bases and J shed 5 bases, with 10 bases lying between them. The V gene's germline CDR1 is LGHDT and CDR2 YNNKEL (reference sequence). The CDR3 here is CASSQRGRDNSPLHF. Here the CDR3 DNA reads TGTGCCAGCAGCCAAAGGGGAAGGGATAATTCACCCCTCCACTTT.

This chain joins TRBV5-1 and TRBJ1-2; 7 bases align to TRBD1. The CDR3 is made up of 14 amino acids. Germline V gene lookup returns CDR1 SGHRS and CDR2 YFSETQ. V lost 6 bases, J lost 8 bases, and 13 bases stayed unmatched. The CDR3 protein is CASTRLTGAIGYTF. CDR3 nucleotide sequence: TGCGCCAGCACCAGGTTAACAGGGGCTATCGGCTACACCTTC.

This clone is a singleton in its sample. V usage is TRBV6-6 and J usage is TRBJ1-2; D might be TRBD1 (5 bases). Germline V gene lookup returns CDR1 MNHNY and CDR2 SVGAGI (reference sequence). The V end lost 7 bases, the J end lost 6 bases, and 18 bases lay between the germline ends. The CDR3 runs to 14 residues. The CDR3 DNA sequence: TGTGCCAGCATAGGGACTTCCTCACAGGATGGCTACACCTTC. The encoded protein is CASIGTSSQDGYTF.

This clone occurred many times. This chain joins TRBV18 and TRBJ1-4; D remains unclear. The V and J ends lost 8 bases and 7 bases respectively, with 14 bases between them. CDR1 and CDR2 from the germline V gene are KGHSH and LQKENI. The CDR3 length is 13 residues. The CDR3 here is CASTKIRFEKLFF. CDR3 sequence (DNA): TGTGCCAGCACCAAAATACGGTTTGAAAAACTGTTTTTT.

This sequence joins TRBV6-5 and TRBJ1-6; tentatively, D is TRBD1 (6 bases). In germline, CDR1 is MNHEY, CDR2 SVGAGI. This CDR3 spans 14 amino acids. Trimming pared 7 bases from V and 7 bases from J, leaving 14 bases between. CDR3 residues: CASTRTALNSPLHF. The CDR3 coding sequence is TGTGCCAGCACAAGGACAGCTCTAAATTCACCCCTCCACTTT.

The J gene is TRBJ2-3, the V gene TRBV19, with D unclear. From germline, CDR1 is LNHDA and CDR2 SQIVND (reference sequence). The CDR3 length is 16 residues. The ends were cut back, 3 bases at V and 9 bases at J, with 22 bases in the middle. CDR3 region: CASSIGSTTPGGTQYF. DNA of the CDR3: TGTGCCAGTAGTATCGGATCGACAACTCCAGGTGGAACGCAGTATTTT.

The rearrangement links TRBV18 to TRBJ2-5, with 10 bases fitting TRBD2. Unmatched junction bases numbered 5, after V lost 5 bases and J lost 2 bases. The length of the CDR3 is 15 residues. Germline V lookup: CDR1 KGHSH, CDR2 LQKENI. CDR3 loop: CASSLLAGIQETQYF. In nucleotides, the CDR3 is TGTGCCAGCTCATTACTAGCGGGAATACAAGAGACCCAGTACTTC. Filled out from reference TRBV18 and TRBJ2-5, the complete variable domain reads NAGVMQNPRHLVRRRGQEARLRCSPMKGHSHVYWYRQLPEEGLKFMVYLQKENIIDESGMPKERFSAEFPKEGPSILRIQQVVRGDSAAYFCASSLLAGIQETQYFGPGTRLLVL.

The V gene is TRBV9, the J gene TRBJ2-2; possibly TRBD1 for D (6 bases). Trimming took off 3 bases at V and 2 bases at J, with 14 bases between the two ends. The CDR3 totals 16 residues. The V gene's germline CDR1 is SGDLS and CDR2 YYNGEE. The CDR3 DNA follows: TGTGCCAGCAGCGCCTGGGGGCTAGTTAACACCGGGGAGCTGTTTTTT. As protein: CASSAWGLVNTGELFF.

This clone was detected only once. The chain uses TRBV6-5 and TRBJ1-2; TRBD1 might be the D (6 bases). CDR1 MNHEY and CDR2 SVGAGI come from the germline V gene. Trimming shortened V by 6 bases and J by 3 bases, and 14 bases separated the two germline ends. The CDR3 is 14 residues long. The CDR3, as DNA: TGTGCCAGCAGAAGGGGGGGTAACGACTATGGCTACACCTTC. This gives the protein CASRRGGNDYGYTF.

The rearrangement joins TRBV11-3 to TRBJ2-1; 7 bases align to TRBD2. CDR1 is SGHNT, CDR2 YENEEA, per germline. There are 15 residues in the CDR3. Trimming removed 5 bases from V and 4 bases from J; junction bases left unmatched: 8. The CDR3 DNA is TGTGCCAGCAGCCCCGGGCTAGCGGAGTACAATGAGCAGTTCTTC. As protein: CASSPGLAEYNEQFF.